One and the same sample provided the 25 T cell receptor beta chains below, sequenced in a study of cytomegalovirus exposure and HLA in healthy donors. The study ran its PCR with 60 Vbeta and 13 Jbeta primers. The table came from immunoSEQ multiplex PCR; TCRdb's copy has only in-frame clones and leaves some out. This table has about 130,000 clones, roughly 78% appearing once. Sequenced: PBMCs. These receptors were collected from a male donor in good health and CMV-seronegative.

The rearrangement joins TRBV11-3 to TRBJ2-1; 7 nucleotides align to TRBD1. J was trimmed by 2 bases and V by 5 bases; bases with no gene match: 6. CDR3 size: 15 residues. Germline V CDR1 and CDR2: SGHNT, YENEEA. The CDR3 loop reads CASSPGQRPYNEQFF. The CDR3 DNA reads TGTGCCAGCAGCCCGGGACAGAGACCCTACAATGAGCAGTTCTTC.

The chain has TRBV10-2 and TRBJ1-6; no clear D gene. Per germline, CDR1 WSHSY and CDR2 SAAADI. The CDR3 is 13 residues long. Deletions cut 0 bases from V and 9 bases from J, with 6 bases between. CDR3 nucleotides: TGCGCCAGCAGTGAGTCGGCGGGTTCACCCCTCCACTTT. Its translation is CASSESAGSPLHF.

The chain links TRBV6-5 to TRBJ1-1; D is perhaps TRBD1 (5 bases). The germline V and J ends were trimmed by 4 bases and 6 bases, with 15 bases remaining between them. This CDR3 is 14 amino acids long. Per germline, CDR1 MNHEY and CDR2 SVGAGI. In DNA form, the CDR3 reads TGTGCCAGCAGTTGGGGCTCCATACAACCTGAAGCTTTCTTT. This gives the protein CASSWGSIQPEAFF.

The chain has TRBV14 and TRBJ1-3; D is ambiguous. The length of the CDR3 is 15 residues. CDR1 is SGHDN, CDR2 FVKESK, per germline. With 2 bases removed from V and 3 bases from J, the gap between germline ends came to 11 bases. This chain's CDR3 is CASSQFSTYGNTIYF. The CDR3 bases are TGTGCCAGCAGCCAATTTTCGACATATGGAAACACCATATATTTT.

This chain's CDR3 is CASSQGNRYEAFF. CDR3 sequence (DNA): TGCGCCAGCAGCCAAGGAAATCGGTACGAAGCTTTCTTT. V usage is TRBV4-3 and J usage is TRBJ1-1, with D unresolved. The V end lost 1 base, the J end lost 8 bases, and 11 bases lay between the germline ends. The CDR3 consists of 13 residues. The germline V gene has CDR1 LGHNA and CDR2 YSLEER.

The chain combines TRBV30 with TRBJ2-1; TRBD2 aligns across 7 bases. J lost 5 bases, V lost 0 bases, and 31 bases had no gene match. The CDR3 is 23 residues long. Germline V gene data show CDR1 as GTSNPN and CDR2 as SVGIG (reference sequence). CDR3 amino acids: CAWSVRAGDGLGRRTAADNEQFF. DNA of the CDR3: TGTGCCTGGAGTGTAAGGGCCGGCGACGGACTAGGCCGGCGAACCGCGGCGGACAATGAGCAGTTCTTC.

This clone was seen only a few times. The CDR3 coding sequence is TGTGCCAGCAGACCGGCAGGGGGGAGACGGGTCCTTGGAGCTTTCTTT. Residues: CASRPAGGRRVLGAFF. V is TRBV13 and J is TRBJ1-1, with 7 bases aligning to TRBD1. With V trimmed by 6 bases and J by 10 bases, 20 bases remained unmatched. Per germline, CDR1 PRHDT and CDR2 FYEKMQ (reference sequence). This CDR3 region has 16 residues.

The chain joins TRBV27 to TRBJ1-3, with D possibly matching TRBD1 (6 bases). The CDR3 is 16 amino acids. Trimming pared 4 bases from V and 0 bases from J, leaving 13 bases between. The germline V gene encodes CDR1 MNHEY and CDR2 SMNVEV (reference sequence). The CDR3 nucleotides read TGTGCCAGCAGTTACAGGGTCCTTTCCTCTGGAAACACCATATATTTT. Protein product: CASSYRVLSSGNTIYF.

The chain joins TRBV2 to TRBJ2-7; TRBD1 is a possible D gene (6 bases). The V end lost 6 bases, the J end lost 3 bases, and 9 bases lay between the germline ends. There are 12 residues in the CDR3. Germline CDR1 SNHLY, CDR2 FYNNEI. The CDR3 reads CASREQGYEQYF. The DNA of the CDR3 is TGTGCCAGCAGGGAACAGGGCTACGAGCAGTACTTC. The full variable domain, its missing parts supplied by reference TRBV2 and TRBJ2-7, is EPEVTQTPSHQVTQMGQEVILRCVPISNHLYFYWYRQILGQKVEFLVSFYNNEISEKSEIFDDQFSVERPDGSNFTLKIRSTKLEDSAMYFCASREQGYEQYFGPGTRLTVT.

The chain is built from TRBV9 and TRBJ1-1; 8 bases fit TRBD1. CDR1 is SGDLS, CDR2 YYNGEE, per germline. The CDR3 has 13 amino acids. The V and J ends lost 4 bases and 5 bases, in that order; junction bases with no gene match: 4. In DNA, the CDR3 is TGTGCCAGCAGCAATACAGGGGGGACTGAAGCTTTCTTT. Protein product: CASSNTGGTEAFF. The full variable domain, completed using reference TRBV9 and TRBJ1-1, is DSGVTQTPKHLITATGQRVTLRCSPRSGDLSVYWYQQSLDQGLQFLIQYYNGEERAKGNILERFSAQQFPDLHSELNLSSLELGDSALYFCASSNTGGTEAFFGQGTRLTVV.

The chain combines TRBV19 with TRBJ2-2, with 16 bases aligning to TRBD2. Germline CDR1 reads LNHDA; CDR2 reads SQIVND (reference sequence). This CDR3 has 18 residues. After removal of 3 bases from V and 0 bases from J, the junction contained 1 base not matched to a gene. The CDR3 sequence is CASSMGLAGGPNTGELFF. The CDR3 coding sequence is TGTGCCAGTAGTATGGGACTAGCGGGAGGGCCGAACACCGGGGAGCTGTTTTTT.

This clone has a handful of counts. This chain uses TRBV5-1 with TRBJ2-7; TRBD1 matches at 7 bases. V lost 4 bases to trimming and J lost 5 bases; unmatched junction nucleotides: 6. The CDR3 totals 13 residues. CDR1 and CDR2 (germline): SGHRS, YFSETQ. The DNA for the CDR3 is TGCGCCAGCAGCCAGGACAGGTCCCACGAGCAGTACTTC. Translating gives CASSQDRSHEQYF.

V usage is TRBV29-1 and J usage is TRBJ2-5; D might be TRBD2 (6 bases). V was shortened by 3 bases and J by 4 bases, with 9 bases between the two germline ends. The germline V gene has CDR1 SQVTM and CDR2 ANQGSEA. This CDR3 is 12 amino acids long. The CDR3: CSVDSGGETQYF. In DNA form, the CDR3 reads TGCAGCGTTGACTCCGGGGGAGAGACCCAGTACTTC.

The chain couples TRBV27 to TRBJ2-2; 7 bases map to TRBD1. J lost 2 bases, V lost 3 bases, and 3 bases had no gene match. The CDR3 covers 15 residues. The germline V gene encodes CDR1 MNHEY and CDR2 SMNVEV (reference sequence). CDR3 DNA sequence: TGTGCCAGCAGTTTGGGACAGATTAACACCGGGGAGCTGTTTTTT. Its protein is CASSLGQINTGELFF.

The chain joins TRBV11-2 to TRBJ2-2; D not certain. V was clipped by 5 bases and J by 6 bases, with 10 bases between them. Germline V gene sequence: CDR1 SGHAT, CDR2 FQNNGV. The CDR3 length is 13 residues. This chain's CDR3 is CASSPRVAGELFF. CDR3 in DNA: TGTGCCAGCAGCCCACGGGTGGCCGGGGAGCTGTTTTTT.

V is TRBV6-1 and J is TRBJ1-3; TRBD1 might be the D (5 bases). Trimming cost V 3 bases and J 8 bases, with 14 bases left between them. Germline V gene sequence: CDR1 MNHNS, CDR2 SASEGT. This CDR3 is 14 amino acids long. The CDR3 region has the DNA TGTGCCAGCAGTGACCGGGGGAAGGGCGACACCATATATTTT. The encoded protein is CASSDRGKGDTIYF.

Regarding this clone: A junction end diverges from the germline sequence, so it may reflect a read error. The J gene is TRBJ2-3, the V gene TRBV7-9, with TRBD2 matching over 11 bases. This CDR3 spans 15 amino acids. Looked up from germline, CDR1 is SEHNR and CDR2 is FQNEAQ (reference sequence). CDR3: CSSSVSGGVTDTQYF. The DNA for the CDR3 is TGTTCCAGCAGCGTTAGCGGGGGGGTTACAGATACGCAGTATTTT.

V gene TRBV27 combines with J gene TRBJ2-7; 9 bases agree with TRBD1. Germline loops: CDR1 MNHEY, CDR2 SMNVEV (reference sequence). The J segment lost 4 bases and the V segment lost 5 bases, leaving 12 bases of the junction unmatched. The CDR3 has 16 amino acids. The CDR3 protein is CASSPALGDRVYEQYF. For the CDR3, the DNA is TGTGCCAGCAGTCCTGCCCTCGGGGACAGGGTTTACGAGCAGTACTTC.

The J gene is TRBJ2-7, the V gene TRBV28; 11 nucleotides align to TRBD1. V shed 3 bases and J 3 bases; nucleotides not matched to a gene: 4. Germline V gene lookup returns CDR1 MDHEN and CDR2 SYDVKM. The CDR3 runs to 15 residues. The CDR3 loop is CASSLGQGVDYEQYF. CDR3 in DNA: TGTGCCAGCAGTTTGGGACAGGGGGTGGACTACGAGCAGTACTTC.

The genes are TRBV5-1 and TRBJ2-7, with D tentatively TRBD1 (6 bases). Trimming stripped 5 bases from V and 1 base from J, with 10 bases between. The CDR3 is made up of 13 amino acids. CDR1 and CDR2 (germline): SGHRS, YFSETQ. The CDR3 DNA reads TGCGCCAGCAGAGGACAGTCTTCCTACGAGCAGTACTTC. It yields the protein CASRGQSSYEQYF.

The V gene is TRBV9, the J gene TRBJ1-2; TRBD1 matches 7 bases. Germline assignment: CDR1 SGDLS and CDR2 YYNGEE. This CDR3 region has 15 residues. Trimming took 3 bases from V and 7 from J; bases not matched to a gene: 12. In nucleotides, the CDR3 is TGTGCCAGCAGCGACAATACAGGGGTCTATGGTGGCTACACCTTC. Protein sequence: CASSDNTGVYGGYTF.

This sequence joins TRBV10-1 and TRBJ1-1; D is perhaps TRBD1 (5 bases). This CDR3 has 13 amino acids. The germline V gene encodes CDR1 WNHNN and CDR2 SYGVQD (reference sequence). V was cut by 3 bases and J by 5 bases, with 10 bases left in between. The CDR3 reads CASSDSGGTEAFF. The CDR3, as DNA: TGCGCCAGCAGTGATTCGGGGGGGACTGAAGCTTTCTTT.

A note on this clone: The junction shows a germline mismatch at one end, possibly a read error. This chain connects TRBV7-9 to TRBJ2-6; D may be TRBD1 (5 bases). The CDR3 has 13 residues. Per the germline V gene, CDR1 is SEHNR and CDR2 is FQNEAQ (reference sequence). DNA of the CDR3: TGTGCCAGCAGCGAGTCTGGGGCCAACGGCCTGACTTTC. Translated: CASSESGANGLTF.

The chain carries TRBV15 and TRBJ2-7; possible D gene TRBD2, 5 bases. This CDR3 region has 13 residues. Germline V gene sequence: CDR1 LNHNV, CDR2 YYDKDF (reference sequence). V lost 8 bases to trimming and J lost 2 bases, with 13 bases between them. The CDR3 DNA follows: TGTGCCACCGCCGCGGGCAGCACCTACGAGCAGTACTTC. Translating it yields CATAAGSTYEQYF.

This chain connects TRBV6-1 to TRBJ1-5; D call uncertain. V lost 3 bases to trimming and J lost 5 bases, with 14 bases between them. Germline CDR1 and CDR2: MNHNS and SASEGT. The CDR3 covers 15 residues. The CDR3 loop reads CASSESWATDQPQHF. The CDR3 bases are TGTGCCAGCAGTGAGTCGTGGGCAACCGATCAGCCCCAGCATTTT.